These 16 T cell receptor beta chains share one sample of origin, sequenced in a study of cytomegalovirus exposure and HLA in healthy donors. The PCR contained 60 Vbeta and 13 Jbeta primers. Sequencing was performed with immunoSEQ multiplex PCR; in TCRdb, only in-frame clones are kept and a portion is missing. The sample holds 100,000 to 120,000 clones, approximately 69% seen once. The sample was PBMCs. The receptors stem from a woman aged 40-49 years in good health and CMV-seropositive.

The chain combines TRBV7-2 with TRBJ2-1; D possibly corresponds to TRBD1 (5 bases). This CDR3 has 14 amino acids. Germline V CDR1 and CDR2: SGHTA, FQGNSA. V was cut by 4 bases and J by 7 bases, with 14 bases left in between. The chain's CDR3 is CASSSVQGWNEQFF. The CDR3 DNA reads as TGTGCCAGCAGCTCCGTTCAGGGATGGAATGAGCAGTTCTTC.

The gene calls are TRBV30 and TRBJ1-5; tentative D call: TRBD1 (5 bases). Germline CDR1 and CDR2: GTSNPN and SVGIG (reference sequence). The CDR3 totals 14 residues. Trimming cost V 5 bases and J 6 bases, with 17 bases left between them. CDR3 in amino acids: CAWSRGVEAQPQHF. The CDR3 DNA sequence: TGTGCCTGGTCCCGGGGGGTGGAAGCTCAGCCCCAGCATTTT.

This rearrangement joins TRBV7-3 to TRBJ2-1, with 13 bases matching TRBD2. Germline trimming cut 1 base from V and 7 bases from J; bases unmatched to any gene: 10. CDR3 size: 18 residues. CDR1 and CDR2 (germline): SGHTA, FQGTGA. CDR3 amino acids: CASSLKLAGGLRKNEQFF. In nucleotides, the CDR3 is TGTGCCAGCAGCTTAAAACTAGCGGGGGGGCTTCGTAAAAATGAGCAGTTCTTC. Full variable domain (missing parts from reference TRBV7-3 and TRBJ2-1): GAGVSQTPSNKVTEKGKYVELRCDPISGHTALYWYRQSLGQGPEFLIYFQGTGAADDSGLPNDRFFAVRPEGSVSTLKIQRTERGDSAVYLCASSLKLAGGLRKNEQFFGPGTRLTVL.

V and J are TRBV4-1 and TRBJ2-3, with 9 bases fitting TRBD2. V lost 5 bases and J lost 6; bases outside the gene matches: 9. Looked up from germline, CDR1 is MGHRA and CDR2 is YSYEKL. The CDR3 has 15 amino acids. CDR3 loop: CASSSSSGMRDTQYF. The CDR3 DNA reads TGCGCCAGCAGCTCCTCTAGCGGGATGAGGGATACGCAGTATTTT.

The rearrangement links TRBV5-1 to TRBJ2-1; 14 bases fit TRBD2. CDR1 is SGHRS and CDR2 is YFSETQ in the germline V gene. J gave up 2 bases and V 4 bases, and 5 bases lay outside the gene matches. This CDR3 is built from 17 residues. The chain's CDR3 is CASSAQGLAGAYNEQFF. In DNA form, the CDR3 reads TGCGCCAGCAGCGCCCAGGGACTAGCGGGGGCCTACAATGAGCAGTTCTTC.

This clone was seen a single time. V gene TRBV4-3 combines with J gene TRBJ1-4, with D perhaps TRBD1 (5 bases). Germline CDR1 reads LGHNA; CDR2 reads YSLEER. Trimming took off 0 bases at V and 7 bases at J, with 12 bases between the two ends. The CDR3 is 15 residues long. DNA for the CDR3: TGCGCCAGCAGCCAAGACGGGGGAAGGCGTGAAAAACTGTTTTTT. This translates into CASSQDGGRREKLFF.

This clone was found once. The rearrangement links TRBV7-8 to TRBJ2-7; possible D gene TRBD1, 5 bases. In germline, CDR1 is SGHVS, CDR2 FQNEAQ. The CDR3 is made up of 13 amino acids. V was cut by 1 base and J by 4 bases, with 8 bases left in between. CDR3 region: CASSLGQQYEQYF. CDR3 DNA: TGTGCCAGCAGCTTAGGACAGCAATACGAGCAGTACTTC. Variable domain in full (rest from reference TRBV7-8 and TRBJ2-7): GAGVSQSPRYKVAKRGQDVALRCDPISGHVSLFWYQQALGQGPEFLTYFQNEAQLDKSGLPSDRFFAERPEGSVSTLKIQRTQQEDSAVYLCASSLGQQYEQYFGPGTRLTVT.

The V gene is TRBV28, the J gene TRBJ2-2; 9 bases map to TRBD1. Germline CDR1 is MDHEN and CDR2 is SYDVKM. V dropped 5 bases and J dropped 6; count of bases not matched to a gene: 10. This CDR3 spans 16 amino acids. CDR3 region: CASSELGQGRAGELFF. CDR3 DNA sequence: TGTGCCAGCAGTGAACTGGGACAGGGTCGGGCCGGGGAGCTGTTTTTT.

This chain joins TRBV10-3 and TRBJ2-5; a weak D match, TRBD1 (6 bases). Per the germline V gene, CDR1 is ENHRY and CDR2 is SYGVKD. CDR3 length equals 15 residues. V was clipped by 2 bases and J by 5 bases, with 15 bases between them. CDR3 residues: CAISEEQGVLETQYF. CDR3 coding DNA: TGTGCCATCAGTGAGGAACAGGGAGTGTTGGAGACCCAGTACTTC.

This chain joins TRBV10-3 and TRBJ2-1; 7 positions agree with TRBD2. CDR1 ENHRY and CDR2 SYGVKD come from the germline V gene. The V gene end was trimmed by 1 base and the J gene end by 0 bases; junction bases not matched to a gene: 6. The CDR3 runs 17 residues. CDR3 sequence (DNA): TGTGCCATCAGTGAGTGGGGGAGGGAAAGCTCCTACAATGAGCAGTTCTTC. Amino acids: CAISEWGRESSYNEQFF.

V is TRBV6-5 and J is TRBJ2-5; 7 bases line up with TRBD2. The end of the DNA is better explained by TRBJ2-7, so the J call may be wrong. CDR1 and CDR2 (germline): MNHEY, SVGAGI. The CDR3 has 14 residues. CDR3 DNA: TGTGCCAGCCGCTATTCGGGGGGTACCTACGAGCAGTACTTC. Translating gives CASRYSGGTYEQYF.

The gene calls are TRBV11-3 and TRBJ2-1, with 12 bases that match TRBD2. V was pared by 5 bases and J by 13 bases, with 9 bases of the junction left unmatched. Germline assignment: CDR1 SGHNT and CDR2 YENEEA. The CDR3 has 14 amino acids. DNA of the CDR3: TGTGCCAGCAGCGTCGGGACTAGCGGGCGCACCCAGTTCTTC. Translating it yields CASSVGTSGRTQFF.

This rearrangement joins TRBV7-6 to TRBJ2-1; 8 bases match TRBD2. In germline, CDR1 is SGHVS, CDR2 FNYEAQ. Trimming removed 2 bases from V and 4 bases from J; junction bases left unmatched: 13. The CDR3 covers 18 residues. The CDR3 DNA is TGTGCCAGCAGCTTAAGAGGGACGGCGGGAGGAGTGTACAATGAGCAGTTCTTC. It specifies CASSLRGTAGGVYNEQFF.

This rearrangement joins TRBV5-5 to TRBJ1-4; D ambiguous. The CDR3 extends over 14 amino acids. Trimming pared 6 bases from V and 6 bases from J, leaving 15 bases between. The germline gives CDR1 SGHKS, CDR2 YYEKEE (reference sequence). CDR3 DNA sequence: TGTGCCAGCACCACTATCCGAGGAGATGAAAAACTGTTTTTT. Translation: CASTTIRGDEKLFF.

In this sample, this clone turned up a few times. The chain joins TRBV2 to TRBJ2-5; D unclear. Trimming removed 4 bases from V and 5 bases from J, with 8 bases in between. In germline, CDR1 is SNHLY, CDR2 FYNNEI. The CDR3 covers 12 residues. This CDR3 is CASSALSETQYF. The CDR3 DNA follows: TGTGCCAGCAGTGCCCTTAGTGAGACCCAGTACTTC.

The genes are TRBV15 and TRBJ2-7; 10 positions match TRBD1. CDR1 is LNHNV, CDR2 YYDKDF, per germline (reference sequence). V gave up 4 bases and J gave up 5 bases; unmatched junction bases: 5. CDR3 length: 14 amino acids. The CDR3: CATSTDRGAHEQYF. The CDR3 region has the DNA TGTGCCACCAGCACGGACAGGGGGGCGCACGAGCAGTACTTC.